The present T cell receptor beta chain was sequenced within a study of CD8 T cells in ankylosing spondylitis. Overall study results and limits: Matched ankylosing spondylitis synovial fluid reportedly contained a significantly enriched population of disease-linked clones. A TCR beta motif of about 8 highly homologous variants seemed to mark ankylosing spondylitis blood.

TCRdb reprocessed the 5' RACE reads with MiXCR, giving one entry per CDR3 protein. This sample has a few hundred thousand distinct CDR3 sequences, with about 11% found just once. For this clonotype: Its target is unknown.

Germline CDR1 reads SGHVS; CDR2 reads FNYEAQ. There are 14 residues in the CDR3. The ends were cut back, 1 base at V and 6 bases at J, with 11 bases in the middle. Sequencing was performed on blood, either unsorted or a sorted T cell fraction (not recorded which). The chain joins TRBV7-6 to TRBJ2-3, with a weak D call TRBD1 (8 bases). The receptor comes from a male donor with ankylosing spondylitis or in good health (not recorded which). The DNA of the CDR3 is TGTGCCAGCAGCTTAGACAGGGGGGGGGATACGCAGTATTTT. Protein sequence: CASSLDRGGDTQYF. The entire variable domain, with the rest obtained from reference TRBV7-6 and TRBJ2-3, is as follows: GAGVSQSPRYKVTKRGQDVALRCDPISGHVSLYWYRQALGQGPEFLTYFNYEAQQDKSGLPNDRFSAERPEGSISTLTIQRTEQRDSAMYRCASSLDRGGDTQYFGPGTRLTVL.